The rows below give T cell receptor beta chains drawn from one sample of a study of T cell responses to AZD1222 COVID-19 vaccine. Some clones are missing from TCRdb's copy, which holds only in-frame ones; the method was immunoSEQ multiplex PCR. The sample records around 150,000 clones, around 94% being singletons. Sample: peripheral blood, taken on day 0 of AZD1222 vaccination. The source of these receptors is an adult in good health. The CDR3 runs from the conserved cysteine through the conserved F or W. A D gene is named only where the DNA matches it firmly. For some rows the clone size is stated as once, few or many, or as a class when expanded; others skip it.

TRBJ2-3,NA,TRBV6-2/TRBV6-3,TRBD2,CASSAPGTSGSRQYF,TGTGCCAGCAGTGCCCCCGGGACTAGCGGTAGCAGGCAGTATTTT
TRBJ1-5,NA,TRBV2,NA,CASSEASRGNQPQHF,TGTGCCAGCAGTGAAGCGTCGAGGGGCAATCAGCCCCAGCATTTT
TRBJ1-5,once,TRBV6-6,NA,CASSYGGEFSNQPQHF,TGTGCCAGCAGTTATGGAGGAGAATTCAGCAATCAGCCCCAGCATTTT
TRBJ1-2,NA,TRBV21-1,NA,CASSNQPWGYGYTF,TGTGCCAGCAGCAATCAACCATGGGGGTATGGCTACACCTTC
TRBJ1-6,NA,TRBV10-2,TRBD1,CASSGAGTDNSPLHF,TGCGCCAGCAGTGGCGCCGGGACAGATAATTCACCCCTCCACTTT
TRBJ2-1,NA,TRBV6-4,TRBD1,CASSLGTGDYNEQFF,TGTGCCAGCAGTCTCGGGACAGGAGACTACAATGAGCAGTTCTTC
TRBJ1-1,once,TRBV19,NA,CASSIWNKFGGRGTEAFF,TGTGCCAGTAGTATATGGAATAAATTTGGGGGGCGCGGCACTGAAGCTTTCTTT
TRBJ1-6,NA,TRBV5-8,TRBD1,CASSLVRGIYNSPLHF,TGTGCCAGCAGCTTGGTCAGGGGGATCTATAATTCACCCCTCCACTTT
TRBJ1-5,NA,TRBV12-3/TRBV12-4,TRBD1,CASVGTGDQPQHF,TGTGCCAGTGTCGGGACAGGGGATCAGCCCCAGCATTTT
TRBJ2-3,NA,TRBV27,NA,CASSRWAGSTDTQYF,TGTGCCAGCAGTCGGTGGGCGGGGAGCACAGATACGCAGTATTTT
TRBJ2-2,NA,TRBV5-1,NA,CASSPDPNTGELFF,TGCGCCAGCAGCCCTGACCCGAACACCGGGGAGCTGTTTTTT
TRBJ1-4,NA,TRBV3-1/TRBV3-2,NA,CASSQGRALWERRREKLFF,TGTGCCAGCAGCCAAGGGAGGGCGTTGTGGGAGCGGAGGCGTGAAAAACTGTTTTTT
TRBJ1-2,NA,TRBV10-3,TRBD1,CAISGQGRSDGYTF,TGTGCCATCAGTGGACAGGGGCGTAGTGATGGCTACACCTTC
TRBJ2-1,once,TRBV5-1,NA,CASSLMTNDPYNEQFF,TGCGCCAGCAGCTTGATGACAAACGATCCCTACAATGAGCAGTTCTTC
TRBJ2-1,NA,TRBV27,NA,CASRWRALYNEQFF,TGTGCCAGCAGGTGGAGGGCCCTCTACAATGAGCAGTTCTTC
TRBJ1-2,NA,TRBV5-6,NA,CASSLVGAGLGYTF,TGTGCCAGCAGCTTGGTTGGAGCAGGGCTTGGCTACACCTTC
TRBJ1-3,NA,TRBV19,NA,CASRERFSGNTIYF,TGTGCCAGTAGAGAACGGTTCTCTGGAAACACCATATATTTT
TRBJ1-2,NA,TRBV6-5,NA,CASHWQLNYGYTF,TGTGCCAGCCATTGGCAGCTTAACTATGGCTACACCTTC
TRBJ1-5,NA,TRBV28,NA,CASRWRGGIQPQHF,TGTGCCAGCAGATGGCGGGGGGGCATTCAGCCCCAGCATTTT
TRBJ1-2,NA,TRBV28,TRBD1,CASSPGQGMNGYTF,TGTGCCAGCAGTCCGGGACAGGGGATGAATGGCTACACCTTC
TRBJ2-3,NA,TRBV5-1,NA,CASSPFGAPSTDTQYF,TGCGCCAGCAGCCCTTTCGGGGCCCCTAGCACAGATACGCAGTATTTT
TRBJ2-1,NA,TRBV6-5,NA,CASTGYPYNEQFF,TGTGCCAGCACGGGGTACCCATACAATGAGCAGTTCTTC
TRBJ1-4,NA,TRBV10-3,NA,CAISDRTAGDNEKLFF,TGTGCCATCAGTGATAGAACGGCAGGGGATAATGAAAAACTGTTTTTT
TRBJ2-2,NA,TRBV6-5,NA,CASSYVPGPTGELFF,TGTGCCAGCAGTTACGTACCGGGGCCCACCGGGGAGCTGTTTTTT
TRBJ2-1,NA,TRBV19,NA,CASSIGMDYNEQFF,TGTGCCAGTAGTATAGGTATGGACTACAATGAGCAGTTCTTC
TRBJ1-2,NA,TRBV5-1,TRBD1,CASSSRTGYNYGYTF,TGCGCCAGCAGCTCACGGACAGGTTATAACTATGGCTACACCTTC
TRBJ1-2,NA,TRBV18,NA,CASSPTGDGYTF,TGTGCCAGCTCACCGACAGGAGATGGCTACACCTTC
TRBJ1-6,NA,TRBV6-5,TRBD1,CASSPGTGRNSPLHF,TGTGCCAGCAGCCCAGGGACAGGACGAAATTCACCCCTCCACTTT
TRBJ1-5,NA,TRBV29-1,NA,CSATGDNQPQHF,TGCAGCGCCACAGGAGATAATCAGCCCCAGCATTTT
TRBJ2-1,NA,TRBV5-1,TRBD1,CASSGTGQGSYNEQFF,TGCGCCAGCAGCGGTACGGGACAGGGGTCCTACAATGAGCAGTTCTTC
TRBJ2-2,NA,TRBV18,NA,CASSLGSTGELFF,TGTGCCAGCTCTCTCGGATCCACCGGGGAGCTGTTTTTT
TRBJ2-6,NA,TRBV6-4,TRBD2,CASSDTSGGFVGANVLTF,TGTGCCAGCAGTGACACTAGCGGGGGTTTTGTTGGGGCCAACGTCCTGACTTTC
TRBJ1-2,NA,TRBV5-1,TRBD1,CASSLAQGANYGYTF,TGCGCCAGCAGCTTGGCACAGGGGGCTAACTATGGCTACACCTTC
TRBJ2-5,NA,TRBV19,TRBD2,CASSATSGTETQYF,TGTGCCAGTAGTGCCACTAGCGGGACCGAGACCCAGTACTTC
TRBJ2-1,NA,TRBV7-7,NA,CASSPRLGLSYNEQFF,TGTGCCAGCAGCCCTCGCCTCGGACTATCATACAATGAGCAGTTCTTC
TRBJ1-5,once,TRBV7-2,NA,CASSSTRYRSQPQHF,TGTGCCAGCAGCTCCACGAGGTATAGGTCCCAGCCCCAGCATTTT
TRBJ2-1,NA,TRBV27,TRBD1,CASGPAGTVWNEQFF,TGTGCCAGCGGGCCTGCCGGGACAGTCTGGAATGAGCAGTTCTTC
TRBJ2-3,once,TRBV5-1,TRBD1,CASSLGGTGSTDTQYF,TGCGCCAGCAGCTTGGGAGGGACAGGCAGCACAGATACGCAGTATTTT
TRBJ2-3,NA,TRBV5-1,NA,CASRNPSSGADTQYF,TGCGCCAGCCGGAATCCGAGCTCGGGTGCAGATACGCAGTATTTT
TRBJ1-2,NA,TRBV28,TRBD1,CASRPPTGYYGYTF,TGTGCCAGCAGACCTCCGACAGGGTACTATGGCTACACCTTC
TRBJ2-3,NA,TRBV7-8,NA,CASSANTDTQYF,TGTGCCAGCAGCGCAAACACAGATACGCAGTATTTT
TRBJ1-2,NA,TRBV5-4,TRBD1,CASSSLAGTAYFSNYGYTF,TGTGCCAGCAGCAGCTTGGCCGGGACAGCTTATTTCTCTAACTATGGCTACACCTTC
TRBJ1-3,once,TRBV18,NA,CASSPWIGAVSGNTIYF,TGTGCCAGCTCACCATGGATCGGGGCTGTATCCGGAAACACCATATATTTT
TRBJ2-2,NA,TRBV3-1/TRBV3-2,TRBD1,CASSPRTGEGSGELFF,TGTGCCAGCAGCCCCAGGACAGGGGAGGGTTCCGGGGAGCTGTTTTTT
TRBJ2-2,NA,TRBV14,NA,CASSPRTAGELFF,TGTGCCAGCAGCCCCCGGACGGCCGGGGAGCTGTTTTTT
TRBJ2-3,once,TRBV5-5,NA,CASSYLLGADTQYF,TGTGCCAGCAGCTACCTTCTAGGAGCAGATACGCAGTATTTT